A single sample is the source of the 5 T cell receptor beta chains below, sequenced in a study of technical replicates of blood from a handful of donors. Here immunoSEQ multiplex PCR was the method, and the copy in TCRdb shows in-frame clones only, minus some. Of tens of thousands of clones in the sample, about 90% are singletons; the top ten hold 0.27%. The sequenced sample consisted of T cells isolated from PBMCs. These receptor sequences come from a human donor in good health.

V and J are TRBV7-6 and TRBJ1-4; 7 bases line up with TRBD1. Germline loops: CDR1 SGHVS, CDR2 FNYEAQ. The CDR3 contains 16 residues. Trimming removed 1 base from V and 2 bases from J; junction bases left unmatched: 4. The CDR3 reads CASSLEQGSTNEKLFF. In DNA form, the CDR3 reads TGTGCCAGCAGCTTAGAACAGGGGAGCACTAATGAAAAACTGTTTTTT.

The chain uses TRBV2 and TRBJ2-5, with TRBD2 matching 9 bases. This CDR3 is built from 14 residues. From germline, CDR1 is SNHLY and CDR2 FYNNEI. V was clipped by 6 bases and J by 1 base; unmatched bases: 3. The CDR3 coding sequence is TGTGCCAGCAGGCGGGGGGGGCCCCAAGAGACCCAGTACTTC. Translating it yields CASRRGGPQETQYF.

The chain recombines TRBV6-6 with TRBJ1-2; TRBD1 matches at 7 bases. Trimming cost V 2 bases and J 3 bases; bases outside gene matches: 6. Germline-derived CDR1 and CDR2 are MNHNY and SVGAGI (reference sequence). The CDR3 is 15 amino acids. The CDR3 loop reads CASSYGQGEHYGYTF. CDR3 DNA sequence: TGTGCCAGCAGTTACGGGCAGGGGGAACACTATGGCTACACCTTC.

This chain uses TRBV19 with TRBJ1-5; D might be TRBD1 (5 bases). The ends were cut back, 7 bases at V and 2 bases at J, with 15 bases in the middle. The length of the CDR3 is 15 residues. Germline V gene sequence: CDR1 LNHDA, CDR2 SQIVND (reference sequence). The CDR3 region is CASMDIPSGNQPQHF. DNA for the CDR3: TGTGCCAGTATGGACATACCTTCTGGCAATCAGCCCCAGCATTTT.

In its sample, this clone was seen once. J is TRBJ1-4 and V is TRBV10-3; no firm D call. Germline-derived CDR1 and CDR2 are ENHRY and SYGVKD. The CDR3 consists of 14 residues. V lost 4 bases, J lost 6 bases, and 12 bases lay in between. The CDR3 DNA reads TGTGCCATCAGTGTATCTGGGGAGGATGAAAAACTGTTTTTT. Protein: CAISVSGEDEKLFF.